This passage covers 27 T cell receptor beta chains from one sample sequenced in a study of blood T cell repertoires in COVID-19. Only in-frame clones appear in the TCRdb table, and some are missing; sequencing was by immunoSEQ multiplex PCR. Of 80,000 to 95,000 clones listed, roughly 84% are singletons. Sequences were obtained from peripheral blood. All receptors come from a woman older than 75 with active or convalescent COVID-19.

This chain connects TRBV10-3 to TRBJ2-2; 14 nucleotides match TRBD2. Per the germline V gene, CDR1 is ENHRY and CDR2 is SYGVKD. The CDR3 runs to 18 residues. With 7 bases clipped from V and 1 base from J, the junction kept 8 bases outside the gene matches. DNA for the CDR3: TGTGCCATCACCAGGGGACTAGCGGGGGAGAAGAACACCGGGGAGCTGTTTTTT. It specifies CAITRGLAGEKNTGELFF.

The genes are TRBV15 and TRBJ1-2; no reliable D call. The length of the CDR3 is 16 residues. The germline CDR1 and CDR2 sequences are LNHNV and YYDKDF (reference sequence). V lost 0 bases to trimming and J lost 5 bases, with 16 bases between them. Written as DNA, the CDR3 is TGTGCCACCAGCAGAGACATGGGGAGCGTCTGGTATGGCTACACCTTC. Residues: CATSRDMGSVWYGYTF.

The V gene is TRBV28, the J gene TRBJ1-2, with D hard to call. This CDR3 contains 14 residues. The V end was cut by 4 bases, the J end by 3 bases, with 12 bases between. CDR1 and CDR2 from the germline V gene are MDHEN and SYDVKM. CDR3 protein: CASSSTEEDYGYTF. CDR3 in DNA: TGTGCCAGCAGTTCTACCGAGGAGGACTATGGCTACACCTTC.

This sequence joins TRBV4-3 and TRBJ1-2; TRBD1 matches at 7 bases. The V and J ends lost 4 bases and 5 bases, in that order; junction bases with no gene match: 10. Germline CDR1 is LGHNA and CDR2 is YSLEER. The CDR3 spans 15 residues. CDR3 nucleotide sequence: TGCGCCAGCAGCCGAGCCGGGACAGCGCGTTATGGCTACACCTTC. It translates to CASSRAGTARYGYTF.

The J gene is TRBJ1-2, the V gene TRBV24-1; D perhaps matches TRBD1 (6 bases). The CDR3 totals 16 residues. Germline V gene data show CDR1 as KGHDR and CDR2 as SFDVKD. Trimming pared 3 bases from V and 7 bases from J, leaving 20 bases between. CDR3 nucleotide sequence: TGTGCCACCAGTGATACGGGACACGCTCGATTTGGTGGCTACACCTTC. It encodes CATSDTGHARFGGYTF.

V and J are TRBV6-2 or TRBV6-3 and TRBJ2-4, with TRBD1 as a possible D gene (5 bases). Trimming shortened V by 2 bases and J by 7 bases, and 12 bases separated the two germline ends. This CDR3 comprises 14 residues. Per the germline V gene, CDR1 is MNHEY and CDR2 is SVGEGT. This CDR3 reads CASSYTEQVNIQYF. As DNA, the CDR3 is TGTGCCAGCAGTTACACCGAACAGGTGAACATTCAGTACTTC.

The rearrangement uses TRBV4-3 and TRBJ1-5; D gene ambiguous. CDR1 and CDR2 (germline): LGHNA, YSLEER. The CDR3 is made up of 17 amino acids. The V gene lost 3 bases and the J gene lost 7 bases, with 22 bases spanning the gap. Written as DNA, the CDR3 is TGCGCCAGCAGCCATCCCTCGGGATTTCGGGTTGGCCAGCCCCAGCATTTT. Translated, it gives CASSHPSGFRVGQPQHF.

The CDR3 DNA sequence: TGTGCCAGCAGTTACTCGCGGACTAACACTGAAGCTTTCTTT. It encodes CASSYSRTNTEAFF. This rearrangement joins TRBV6-2 or TRBV6-3 to TRBJ1-1; D gene ambiguous. The CDR3 runs 14 residues. Trimming removed 0 bases at V and 2 bases at J, with 7 bases between. Germline values: CDR1 MNHEY, CDR2 SVGEGT.

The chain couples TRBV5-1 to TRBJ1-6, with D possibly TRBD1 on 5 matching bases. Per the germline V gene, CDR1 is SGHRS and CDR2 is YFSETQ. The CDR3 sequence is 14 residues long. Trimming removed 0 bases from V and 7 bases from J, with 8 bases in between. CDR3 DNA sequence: TGCGCCAGCAGCTTGGAAGGGGAAAATTCACCCCTCCACTTT. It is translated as CASSLEGENSPLHF.

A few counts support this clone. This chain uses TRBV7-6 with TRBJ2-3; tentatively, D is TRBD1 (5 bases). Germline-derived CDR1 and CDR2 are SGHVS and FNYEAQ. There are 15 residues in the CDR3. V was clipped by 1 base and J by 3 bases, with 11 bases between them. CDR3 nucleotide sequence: TGTGCCAGCAGCTTAGTAAGTGCAGGGACAGATACGCAGTATTTT. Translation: CASSLVSAGTDTQYF.

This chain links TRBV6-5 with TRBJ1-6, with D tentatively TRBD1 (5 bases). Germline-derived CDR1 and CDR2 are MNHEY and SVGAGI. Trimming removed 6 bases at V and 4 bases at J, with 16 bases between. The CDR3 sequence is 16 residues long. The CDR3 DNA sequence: TGTGCCAGCAGGTACGAACAGGCCCAATATAATTCACCCCTCCACTTT. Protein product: CASRYEQAQYNSPLHF.

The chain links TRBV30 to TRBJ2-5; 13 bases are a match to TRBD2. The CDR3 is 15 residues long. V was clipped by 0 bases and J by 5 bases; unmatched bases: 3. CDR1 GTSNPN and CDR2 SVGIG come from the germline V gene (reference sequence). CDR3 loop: CAWSVTSGGWETQYF. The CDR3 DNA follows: TGTGCCTGGAGTGTGACTAGCGGGGGGTGGGAGACCCAGTACTTC.

The CDR3 spells CASSGGQGNYGYTF. Here the CDR3 DNA reads TGTGCCAGTAGCGGGGGACAGGGGAATTATGGCTACACCTTC. This chain uses TRBV19 with TRBJ1-2; 10 nucleotides agree with TRBD1. CDR3 size: 14 residues. V lost 6 bases and J lost 5; bases outside the gene matches: 6. Germline V gives CDR1 LNHDA, CDR2 SQIVND (reference sequence).

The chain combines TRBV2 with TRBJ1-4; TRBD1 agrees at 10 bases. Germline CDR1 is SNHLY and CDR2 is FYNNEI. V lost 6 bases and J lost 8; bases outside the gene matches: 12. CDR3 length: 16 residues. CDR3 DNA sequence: TGTGCCAGCAGCCCCGGTGACAGGGGGCCTTGGGAAAAACTGTTTTTT. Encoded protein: CASSPGDRGPWEKLFF.

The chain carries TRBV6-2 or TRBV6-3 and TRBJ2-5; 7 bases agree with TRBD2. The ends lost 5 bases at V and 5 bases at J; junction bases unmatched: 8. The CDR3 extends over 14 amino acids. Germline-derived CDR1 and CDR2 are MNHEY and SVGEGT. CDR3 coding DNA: TGTGCCAGCAGTCGGAGAGCGGGGCGGGAGACCCAGTACTTC. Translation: CASSRRAGRETQYF.

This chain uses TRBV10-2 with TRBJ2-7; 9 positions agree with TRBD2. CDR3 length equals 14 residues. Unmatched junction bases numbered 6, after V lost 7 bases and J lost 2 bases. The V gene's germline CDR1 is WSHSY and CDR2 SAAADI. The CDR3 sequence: CASTLAGEAYEQYF. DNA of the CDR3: TGCGCCAGCACTTTAGCGGGAGAAGCCTACGAGCAGTACTTC.

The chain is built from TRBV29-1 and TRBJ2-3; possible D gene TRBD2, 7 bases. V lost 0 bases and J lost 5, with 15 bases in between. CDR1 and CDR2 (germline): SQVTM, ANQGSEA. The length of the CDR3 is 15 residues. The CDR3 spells CSVEEGGGSVDTQYF. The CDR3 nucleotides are TGCAGCGTTGAAGAAGGCGGGGGCTCTGTAGATACGCAGTATTTT.

For the CDR3, the DNA is TGTGCCAGCAGTTACGGTTGGGGGCTGAACACTGAAGCTTTCTTT. This codes for CASSYGWGLNTEAFF. V and J are TRBV6-2 or TRBV6-3 and TRBJ1-1, with D perhaps matching TRBD1 (6 bases). Per germline, CDR1 MNHEY and CDR2 SVGEGT. Trimming stripped 2 bases from V and 0 bases from J, with 10 bases between. The CDR3 runs 15 residues.

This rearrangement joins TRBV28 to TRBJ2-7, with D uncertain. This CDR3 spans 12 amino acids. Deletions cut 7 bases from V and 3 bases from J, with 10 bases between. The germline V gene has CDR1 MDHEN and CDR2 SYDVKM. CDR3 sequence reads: CASTLSGYEQYF. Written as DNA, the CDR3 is TGTGCCAGCACCCTATCGGGCTACGAGCAGTACTTC.

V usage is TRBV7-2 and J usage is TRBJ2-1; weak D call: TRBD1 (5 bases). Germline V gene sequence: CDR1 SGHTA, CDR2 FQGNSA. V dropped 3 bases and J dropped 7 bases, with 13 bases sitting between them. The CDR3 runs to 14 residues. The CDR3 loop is CASSFPGFPNEQFF. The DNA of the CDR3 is TGTGCCAGCAGCTTCCCAGGGTTTCCGAATGAGCAGTTCTTC.

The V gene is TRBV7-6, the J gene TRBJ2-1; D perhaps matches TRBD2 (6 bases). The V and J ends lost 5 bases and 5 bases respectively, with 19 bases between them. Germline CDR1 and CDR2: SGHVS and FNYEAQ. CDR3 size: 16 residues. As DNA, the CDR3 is TGTGCCAGCAGCCTCATGACGGGAGTGAGAAACAATGAGCAGTTCTTC. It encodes CASSLMTGVRNNEQFF. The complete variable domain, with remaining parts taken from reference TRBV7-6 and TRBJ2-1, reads GAGVSQSPRYKVTKRGQDVALRCDPISGHVSLYWYRQALGQGPEFLTYFNYEAQQDKSGLPNDRFSAERPEGSISTLTIQRTEQRDSAMYRCASSLMTGVRNNEQFFGPGTRLTVL.

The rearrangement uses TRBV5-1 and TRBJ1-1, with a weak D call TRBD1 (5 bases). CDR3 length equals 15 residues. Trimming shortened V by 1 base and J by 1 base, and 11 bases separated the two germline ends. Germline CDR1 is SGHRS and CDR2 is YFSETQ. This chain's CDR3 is CASSLNPRENTEAFF. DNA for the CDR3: TGCGCCAGCAGCTTGAACCCCAGGGAGAACACTGAAGCTTTCTTT.

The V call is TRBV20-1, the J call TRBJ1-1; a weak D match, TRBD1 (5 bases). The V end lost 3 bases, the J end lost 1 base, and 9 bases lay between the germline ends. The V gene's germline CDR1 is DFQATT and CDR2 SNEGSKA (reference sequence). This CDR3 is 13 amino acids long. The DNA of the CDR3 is TGCAGTGCTAGTCAGGGCCGGAACACTGAAGCTTTCTTT. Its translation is CSASQGRNTEAFF.

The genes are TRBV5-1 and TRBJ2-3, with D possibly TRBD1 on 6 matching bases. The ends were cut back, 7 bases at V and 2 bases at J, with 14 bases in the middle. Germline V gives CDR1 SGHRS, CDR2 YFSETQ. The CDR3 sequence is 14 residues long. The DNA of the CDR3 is TGCGCCAGCCGTGGGGACACTTACACAGATACGCAGTATTTT. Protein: CASRGDTYTDTQYF.

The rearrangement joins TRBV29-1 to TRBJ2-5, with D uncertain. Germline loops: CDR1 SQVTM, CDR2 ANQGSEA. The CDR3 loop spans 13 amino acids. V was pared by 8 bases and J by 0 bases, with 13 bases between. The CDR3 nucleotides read TGCAGCACTCTTGAGGCGAACCAAGAGACCCAGTACTTC. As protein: CSTLEANQETQYF.

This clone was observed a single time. The CDR3 sequence: CASSVEDGRTDTEAFF. CDR3 nucleotide sequence: TGTGCCAGCAGCGTAGAGGATGGACGGACAGACACTGAAGCTTTCTTT. The chain links TRBV9 to TRBJ1-1; D might be TRBD1 (6 bases). The CDR3 extends over 16 amino acids. Germline values: CDR1 SGDLS, CDR2 YYNGEE. V lost 0 bases to trimming and J lost 3 bases, with 15 bases between them.

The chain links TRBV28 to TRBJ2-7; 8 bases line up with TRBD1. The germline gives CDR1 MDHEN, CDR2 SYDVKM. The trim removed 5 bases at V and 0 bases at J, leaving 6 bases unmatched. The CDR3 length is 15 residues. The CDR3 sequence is CASSKGQGPSYEQYF. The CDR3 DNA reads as TGTGCCAGCAGTAAAGGACAGGGACCCTCCTACGAGCAGTACTTC.